What follows describes a single T cell receptor (beta chain). The data belong to a study of PD-1 blockade in classical Hodgkin lymphoma. Time point defined: cycle 4 day 1 (C4D1), after 5 to 7 weeks of nivolumab. Each of the patients experienced relapse following autologous stem cell transplantation, and their brentuximab vedotin exposure differed. Sequencing used immunoSEQ multiplex PCR; TCRdb keeps in-frame clones, though not all of them. The table lists roughly 51,000 clones, approximately 72% of them singletons. This sequence originates from a human donor with classical Hodgkin lymphoma. The sample consisted of peripheral blood mononuclear cells (PBMCs), taken before the fourth cycle of nivolumab.

The CDR3 sequence is CASSRQGITGELFF. CDR3 coding DNA: TGTGCCAGCAGCCGACAGGGAATCACCGGGGAGCTGTTTTTT. The rearrangement links TRBV28 to TRBJ2-2; the match to TRBD1 covers 7 bases. The germline CDR1 and CDR2 sequences are MDHEN and SYDVKM. The V segment lost 6 bases and the J segment 4 bases; nucleotides outside the gene matches: 5. The CDR3 has 14 residues. The variable domain in full, completed from reference TRBV28 and TRBJ2-2, reads DVKVTQSSRYLVKRTGEKVFLECVQDMDHENMFWYRQDPGLGLRLIYFSYDVKMKEKGDIPEGYSVSREKKERFSLILESASTNQTSMYLCASSRQGITGELFFGEGSRLTVL.